The T cell receptor (beta chain) described here comes from a study of blood T cell repertoires in COVID-19 (dated by TCRdb to about 2020). Background for the entire study: Samples from collaborators originated in the United States, Italy and Spain and spanned both the acute and convalescent phases of COVID-19. The material from the prospective study consisted of cDNA or gDNA derived from T cells, B-cell-depleted T cells, or PBMCs. The dataset comprised deeply sampled blood TCRbeta repertoires from subjects exposed to, actively infected with, or recovered from COVID-19. The repertoires were made available in a free public database intended to serve as a resource for research on the immune response to SARS-CoV-2. The samples were drawn from two sources: the first 160 participants of the ongoing ImmuneRACE study, and 1,000 to 1,500 subjects contributed by 6 global collaborators. Sample metadata almost always included a de-identified subject ID, COVID-19 status, age in years and sex. Where available, HLA class I and class II types were taken from metadata supplied by the sample provider and were not determined by assay-based typing.

The collaborating institutions used their own protocols to collect whole blood in K2EDTA tubes. For TCRbeta analysis, collaborator samples were shipped as frozen whole blood, as isolated PBMCs, or as DNA extracted from either sample type. In the case of this clone: What this receptor recognizes is not known. Base qualities are not recorded, but no much larger clone differs from it by a single base.

Overall results and qualifications from the work: Clinical and demographic metadata were provided uncurated, with the amount varying by source and participant.

TCRbeta CDR3 regions were amplified from genomic DNA by means of the immunoSEQ Assay, a bias-controlled multiplex PCR. As for how the authors treated the data: The number of nucleated cells in each sample was estimated from the amplification of reference gene primers within the assay. To quantify the absolute abundance of each unique TCRbeta CDR3 rearrangement, sequence reads were collapsed and filtered. For each sample, productive Simpson clonality was calculated as the square root of Simpson's diversity index across productive rearrangements. This immuneACCESS table, as held by TCRdb, lists in-frame sequences with V and J called but not all clones. Of the missing ones, under half trace to an unresolved V gene in checked studies; the others have no known cause. V and J calls and clone size are those listed in that table; D and trimming were worked out from the DNA. This sample lists around 30,000 clones; more than 80% were detected once. The ten top clones hold over 9% of the sample.

This clonotype originated in a man aged 55 to 69 with acute or convalescent COVID-19. Source material: peripheral blood.

The sequence in DNA is TGTGCCAGCATCACTTCCCTTGCTAATGACTACAATGAGCAGTTCTTC. It specifies CASITSLANDYNEQFF. Recombination linked TRBV7-8 to TRBJ2-1, with the D gene uncertain. Measured from the cysteine to the phenylalanine, the CDR3 is 16 residues long. Just the 48-base CDR3 DNA is kept, in frame starting at base 1. From the germline V gene, CDR1 is SGHVS and CDR2 is FQNEAQ. V and J are truncated by 7 bases and 3 bases respectively, leaving an intervening sequence of 19 bases.